This record looks at one T cell receptor beta chain sequence and its context. This sample was taken from a study of technical replicates of blood from a few donors. The CDR3 covers 15 residues. Germline CDR1 and CDR2: MNHEY and SMNVEV (reference sequence). V lost 4 bases, J lost 2 bases, and 5 bases stayed unmatched. Measured with immunoSEQ multiplex PCR; TCRdb has only the in-frame clones, and not every one. The repertoire holds some 70,000 clones, with about 97% as singletons. The receptor was isolated from a human donor in good health. Material for sequencing was T cells isolated from PBMCs. V usage is TRBV27 and J usage is TRBJ2-3, with 8 bases identical to TRBD2. The CDR3 is CASSWLAGDTDTQYF. DNA of the CDR3: TGTGCCAGCAGTTGGCTAGCGGGTGACACAGATACGCAGTATTTT.